The clone carrying this T cell receptor (beta chain) was detected only a few times. Its antigen remains unknown. The CDR3 is made up of 18 amino acids. With 6 bases clipped from V and 1 base from J, the junction kept 10 bases outside the gene matches. The germline CDR1 and CDR2 sequences are DFQATT and SNEGSKA (reference sequence). As it was prepared, the TCRbeta library received unique molecular identifiers. One entry per CDR3 protein, called by TCRdb with MiXCR from the PCR reads. The sample contains approximately 130,000 distinct CDR3 sequences, 8.5% to 10% of which appear only once. The data are from a study of T-cell reconstitution after alpha-beta-depleted transplantation in children. Overall study findings and caveats: By one year post-transplant, T-cell counts and diversity largely arose from T cells that were newly produced.

The sequences come from PBMCs, mostly from graft donor cells, collected 180 days after TCRalphabeta/CD19-depleted stem cell transplant. This receptor was taken from a girl less than two years old who had a stem cell transplant for combined immunodeficiency, so the T cells may come from the graft donor. J is TRBJ2-2 and V is TRBV20-1; 14 bases are shared with TRBD2. CDR3 coding DNA: TGCAGTGCCGAGGAGACTAGCGGGGGGGCAGGGAACACCGGGGAGCTGTTTTTT. It specifies CSAEETSGGAGNTGELFF.